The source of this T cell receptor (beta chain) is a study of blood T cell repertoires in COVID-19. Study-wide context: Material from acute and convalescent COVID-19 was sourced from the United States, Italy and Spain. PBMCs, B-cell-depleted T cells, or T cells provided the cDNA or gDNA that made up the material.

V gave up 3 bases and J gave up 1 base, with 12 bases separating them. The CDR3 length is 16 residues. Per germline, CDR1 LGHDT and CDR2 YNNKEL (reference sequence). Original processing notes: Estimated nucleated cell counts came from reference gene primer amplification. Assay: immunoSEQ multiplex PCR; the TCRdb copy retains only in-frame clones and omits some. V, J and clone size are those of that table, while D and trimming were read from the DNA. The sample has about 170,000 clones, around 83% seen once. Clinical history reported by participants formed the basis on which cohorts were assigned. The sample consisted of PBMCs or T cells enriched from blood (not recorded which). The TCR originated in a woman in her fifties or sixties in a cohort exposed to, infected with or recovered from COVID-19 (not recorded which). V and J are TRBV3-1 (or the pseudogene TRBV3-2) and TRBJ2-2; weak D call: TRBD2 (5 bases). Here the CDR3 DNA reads TGTGCCAGCAGCCAGAGACGGGGTCTGAACACCGGGGAGCTGTTTTTT. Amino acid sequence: CASSQRRGLNTGELFF.